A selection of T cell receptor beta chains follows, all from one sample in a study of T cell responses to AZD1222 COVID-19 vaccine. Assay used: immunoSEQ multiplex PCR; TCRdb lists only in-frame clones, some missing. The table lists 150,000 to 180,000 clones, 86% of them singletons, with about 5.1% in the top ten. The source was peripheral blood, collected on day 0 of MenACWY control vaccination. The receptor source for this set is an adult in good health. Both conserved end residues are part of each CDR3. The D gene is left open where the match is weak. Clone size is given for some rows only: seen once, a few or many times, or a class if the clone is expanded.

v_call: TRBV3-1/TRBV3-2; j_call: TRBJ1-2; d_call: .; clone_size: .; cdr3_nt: TGTGCCAGCAGCCGGGAGAGGGCATATGGCTACACCTTC; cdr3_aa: CASSRERAYGYTF
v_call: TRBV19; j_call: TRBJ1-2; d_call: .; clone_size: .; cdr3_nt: TGTGCCAGTAGTATTGGCGGAAACTATGGCTACACCTTC; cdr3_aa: CASSIGGNYGYTF
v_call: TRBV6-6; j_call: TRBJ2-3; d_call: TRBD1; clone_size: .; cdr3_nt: TGTGCCAGCAGACTCACAGGGGAACGGCTCGCAGATACGCAGTATTTT; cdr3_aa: CASRLTGERLADTQYF
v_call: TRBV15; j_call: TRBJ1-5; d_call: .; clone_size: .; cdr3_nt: TGTGCCACCAGCAGAGCGGATCAGCCCCAGCATTTT; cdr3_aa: CATSRADQPQHF
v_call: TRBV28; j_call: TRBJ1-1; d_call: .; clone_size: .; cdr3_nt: TGTGCCAGCAGTTTATTGAGGATAGACACTGAAGCTTTCTTT; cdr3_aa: CASSLLRIDTEAFF
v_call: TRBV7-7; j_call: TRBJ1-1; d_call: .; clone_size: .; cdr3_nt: TGTGCTAGCAGCTTACTCGGGTCAGGGAGAACAGCGAACACTGAAGCTTTCTTT; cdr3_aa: CASSLLGSGRTANTEAFF
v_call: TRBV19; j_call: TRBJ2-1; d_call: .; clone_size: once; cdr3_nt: TGTGCCAGCCACGCTACGGGACGGGAGCAGTTCTTC; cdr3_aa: CASHATGREQFF
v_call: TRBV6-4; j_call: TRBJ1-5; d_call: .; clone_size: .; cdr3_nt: TGTGCCAGCAGGGGAAACCCAGGGGATTATAGCAATCAGCCCCAGCATTTT; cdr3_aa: CASRGNPGDYSNQPQHF
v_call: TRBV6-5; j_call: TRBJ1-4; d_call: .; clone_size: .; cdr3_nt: TGTGCCAGCAGCCGGGCAACTAATGAAAAACTGTTTTTT; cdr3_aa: CASSRATNEKLFF
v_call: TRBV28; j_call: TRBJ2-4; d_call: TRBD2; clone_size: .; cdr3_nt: TGTGCCAGCAGTTTAGGACTAGCGGGGGCCAAAAACATTCAGTACTTC; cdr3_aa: CASSLGLAGAKNIQYF
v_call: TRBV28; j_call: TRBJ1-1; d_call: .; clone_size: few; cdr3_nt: TGTGCCAGCAGCCTCTCCAGGGAGGGGCGTCCTGAAGCTTTCTTT; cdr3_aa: CASSLSREGRPEAFF
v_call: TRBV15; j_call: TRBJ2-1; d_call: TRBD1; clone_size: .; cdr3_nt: TGTGCCACCAGCAGCCGGGACAGGGTGGGAGAGCAGTTCTTC; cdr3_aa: CATSSRDRVGEQFF
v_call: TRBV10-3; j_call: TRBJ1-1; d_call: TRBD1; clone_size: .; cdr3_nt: TGTGCCATCAGTGACCCGGGACAGGGGGCATCGGACACTGAAGCTTTCTTT; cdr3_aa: CAISDPGQGASDTEAFF
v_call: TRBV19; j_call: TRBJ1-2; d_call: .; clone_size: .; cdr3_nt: TGTGCCAGTAGTATAGATCTAGAGGGTTATGGCTACACCTTC; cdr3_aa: CASSIDLEGYGYTF
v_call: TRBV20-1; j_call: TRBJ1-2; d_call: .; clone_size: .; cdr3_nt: TGCAGTGCTAGAGCGGAGCCGGGCTACACCTTC; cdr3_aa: CSARAEPGYTF
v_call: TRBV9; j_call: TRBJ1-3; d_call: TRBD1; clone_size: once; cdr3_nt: TGTGCCAGCAGCGTAGCAGGACAGGGTGTGGACAACACCATATATTTT; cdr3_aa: CASSVAGQGVDNTIYF
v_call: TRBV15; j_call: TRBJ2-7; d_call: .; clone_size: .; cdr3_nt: TGTGCCACCAGCAGAGGGGGCGGGGGCCTCTCCTACGAGCAGTACTTC; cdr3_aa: CATSRGGGGLSYEQYF
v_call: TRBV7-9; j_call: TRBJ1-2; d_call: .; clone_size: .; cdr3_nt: TGTGCCAGCAGACGTAACCTCCGACTGGACCGTTATGGCTACACCTTC; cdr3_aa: CASRRNLRLDRYGYTF
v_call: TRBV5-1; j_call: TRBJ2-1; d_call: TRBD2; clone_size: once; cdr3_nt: TGCGCCAGCAGCTCCCTGCGCGGGAGGGACAATGAGCAGTTCTTC; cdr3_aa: CASSSLRGRDNEQFF
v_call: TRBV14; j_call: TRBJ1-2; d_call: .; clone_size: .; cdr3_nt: TGTGCCAGCAGCCAAGGTCAAGGACCTAACTATGGCTACACCTTC; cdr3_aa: CASSQGQGPNYGYTF
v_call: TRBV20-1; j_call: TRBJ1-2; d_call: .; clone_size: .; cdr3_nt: TGCAGTGCTAACTATGGCTACACCTTC; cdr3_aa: CSANYGYTF
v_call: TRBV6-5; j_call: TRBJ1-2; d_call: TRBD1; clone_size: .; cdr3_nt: TGTGCCAGCAGTCTTTTCCGGGACAGGGGCGGTGGCTACACCTTC; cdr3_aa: CASSLFRDRGGGYTF
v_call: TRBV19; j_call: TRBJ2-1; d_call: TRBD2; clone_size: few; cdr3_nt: TGTGCCAGTAGTTGGGGGGGTTCCTACAATGAGCAGTTCTTC; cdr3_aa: CASSWGGSYNEQFF
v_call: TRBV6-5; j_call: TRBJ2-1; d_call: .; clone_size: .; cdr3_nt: TGTGCCAGCGTGGTCGGAGCCTACAATGAGCAGTTCTTC; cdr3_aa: CASVVGAYNEQFF
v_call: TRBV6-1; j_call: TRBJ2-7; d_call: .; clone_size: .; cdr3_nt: TGTGCCAGCAGTGAAGTCTTTTCAGGGGCTTCCTACGAGCAGTACTTC; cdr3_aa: CASSEVFSGASYEQYF
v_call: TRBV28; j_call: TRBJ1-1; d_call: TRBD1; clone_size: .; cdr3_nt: TGTGCCAGCAGTTTATTCCTGGACAGGGGGGGAGCTTTCTTT; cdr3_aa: CASSLFLDRGGAFF
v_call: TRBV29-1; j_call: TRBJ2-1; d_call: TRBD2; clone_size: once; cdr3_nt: TGCAGCCTTAGCGGGAGACCCGGCTATGAGCAGTTCTTC; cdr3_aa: CSLSGRPGYEQFF
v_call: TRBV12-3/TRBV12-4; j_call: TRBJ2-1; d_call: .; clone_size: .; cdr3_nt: TGTGCCAGCAGTTGGGCAGCTGAGCAGTTCTTC; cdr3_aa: CASSWAAEQFF
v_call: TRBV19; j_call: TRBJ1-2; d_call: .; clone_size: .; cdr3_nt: .; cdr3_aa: CASSIRSGQGARGYTF
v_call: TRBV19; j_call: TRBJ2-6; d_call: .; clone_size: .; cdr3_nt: TGTGCCAGTAGTATTCCGGGGGTGTCTGGGGCCAACGTCCTGACTTTC; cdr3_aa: CASSIPGVSGANVLTF
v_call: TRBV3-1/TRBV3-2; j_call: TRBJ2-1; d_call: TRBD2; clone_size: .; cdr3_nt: TGTGCCAGCAGCCCTCGACTAGCGGGAGGCGGCAATGAGCAGTTCTTC; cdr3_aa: CASSPRLAGGGNEQFF
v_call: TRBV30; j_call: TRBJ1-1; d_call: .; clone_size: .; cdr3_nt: TGTGCCTGGATTAGCAGGGAAAACACTGAAGCTTTCTTT; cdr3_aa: CAWISRENTEAFF
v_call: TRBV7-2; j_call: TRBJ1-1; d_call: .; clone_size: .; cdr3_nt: TGTGCCAGCAGCTTAGCGCAGGACACTGAAGCTTTCTTT; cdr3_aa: CASSLAQDTEAFF
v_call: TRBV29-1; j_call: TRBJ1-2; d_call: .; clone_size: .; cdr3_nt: TGCAGCGTTGGACAGGCAGTCTATGGCTACACCTTC; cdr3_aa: CSVGQAVYGYTF
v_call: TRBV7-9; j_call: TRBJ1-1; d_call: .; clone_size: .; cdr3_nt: TGTGCCAGCAGCCTGGCAGCCACTGAAGCTTTCTTT; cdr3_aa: CASSLAATEAFF
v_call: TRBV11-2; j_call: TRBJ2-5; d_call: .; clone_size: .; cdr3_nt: TGTGCCAGCAGCCCCCGGGACTCGAGGGCCCAGTACTTC; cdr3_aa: CASSPRDSRAQYF
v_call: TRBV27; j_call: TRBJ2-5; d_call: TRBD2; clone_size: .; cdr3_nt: TGTGCCAGCAGACCCGGACTAGCTCAAGAGACCCAGTACTTC; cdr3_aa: CASRPGLAQETQYF
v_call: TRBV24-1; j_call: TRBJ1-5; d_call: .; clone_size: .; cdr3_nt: TGTGCCACCAGTGGAACAGGGCACCAGCCCCAGCATTTT; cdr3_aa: CATSGTGHQPQHF
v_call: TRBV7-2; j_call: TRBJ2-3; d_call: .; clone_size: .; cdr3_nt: TGTGCCAGCAGCTTAGCGGCGGGGAGCACAGATACGCAGTATTTT; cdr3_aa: CASSLAAGSTDTQYF
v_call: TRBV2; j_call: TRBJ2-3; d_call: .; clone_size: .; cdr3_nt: TGTGCCAGCAGTGAACGTCCGGGCCTGGTTTCTGATACGCAGTATTTT; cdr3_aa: CASSERPGLVSDTQYF
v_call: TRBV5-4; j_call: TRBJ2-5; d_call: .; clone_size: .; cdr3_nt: TGTGCCAGCAGCTTACAAGAGACCCAGTACTTC; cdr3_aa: CASSLQETQYF
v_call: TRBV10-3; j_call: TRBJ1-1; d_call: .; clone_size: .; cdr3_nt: TGTGCCATCAGTGGCAGGGAGAACACTGAAGCTTTCTTT; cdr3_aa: CAISGRENTEAFF
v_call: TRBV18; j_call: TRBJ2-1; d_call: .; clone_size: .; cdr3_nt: TGTGCCAGCTCACCACTGGTAGCGACTAGCTCCTACAATGAGCAGTTCTTC; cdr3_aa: CASSPLVATSSYNEQFF
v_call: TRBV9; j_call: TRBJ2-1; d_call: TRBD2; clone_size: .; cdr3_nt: TGTGCCAGCAGCGCCACCGGACTAGCGAATGAGCAGTTCTTC; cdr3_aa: CASSATGLANEQFF
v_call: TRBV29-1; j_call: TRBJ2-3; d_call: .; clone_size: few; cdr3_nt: TGCAGCAAACGGACAGCCACAGATACGCAGTATTTT; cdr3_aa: CSKRTATDTQYF
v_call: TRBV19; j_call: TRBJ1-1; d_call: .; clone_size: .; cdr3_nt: TGTGCCAGTAGTATTCGTGGGACTGAAGCTTTCTTT; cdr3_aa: CASSIRGTEAFF